The entry below gives a single T cell receptor beta chain sequence along with its context. The data stem from a study of blood T cell repertoires in COVID-19. There are 17 residues in the CDR3. Sequencing used immunoSEQ multiplex PCR; TCRdb keeps in-frame clones, though not all of them. The table records around 200,000 clones, about 88% of them present only once. The TCR comes from a man in his forties or fifties with acute or convalescent COVID-19. Sequenced input: peripheral blood. V gene TRBV21-1 combines with J gene TRBJ1-5; the table assigns TRBD1, which was not confirmed against the DNA. TRBV21-1 is shown as a pseudogene. The CDR3 nucleotides read TGTGCCAGCAGCGATACCTCGTACGGACAGTGTCGTCAGCCCCAGCATTTT. As protein: CASSDTSYGQCRQPQHF.